The sequence of this T cell receptor (beta chain) was determined in a study of blood T cell repertoires in COVID-19. Across the whole study: The United States, Italy and Spain provided the acute and convalescent COVID-19 samples. In each case, the material was cDNA or gDNA derived from T cells, B-cell-depleted T cells, or PBMCs.

In the authors' methods: It was from reference gene primer amplification that nucleated cell counts were estimated. The protocol was immunoSEQ multiplex PCR, while the TCRdb copy is restricted to in-frame clones and leaves out a portion. Clone size and V and J calls were adopted from that table, with D and trimming inferred from the DNA. This table has about 220,000 clones, approximately 80% appearing once. This clonotype was sampled from a human donor in a cohort sampled during active COVID-19. Specimen: peripheral blood.

The CDR3 nucleotides read TGTGCCAGTAGGCCCGGGACAGGGGATGAAAAACTGTTTTTT. This gives the protein CASRPGTGDEKLFF. The chain employs TRBV19 and TRBJ1-4, with 10 bases matching TRBD1. This CDR3 spans 14 amino acids. After removal of 6 bases from V and 6 bases from J, the junction contained 4 bases not matched to a gene. The germline V gene has CDR1 LNHDA and CDR2 SQIVND (reference sequence).